The clone carrying this T cell receptor beta chain has just a few counts. V gave up 0 bases and J gave up 1 base, with 12 bases separating them. The CDR3 runs 16 residues. Per germline, CDR1 SGHRS and CDR2 YFSETQ. TCRdb recomputed calls from the RT-PCR reads with MiXCR, one row per CDR3 protein. The sample carries almost 700,000 distinct CDR3 sequences, about 14% recorded once. This TCR was sampled from a female donor in good health, serving as a healthy control. The V and J genes are TRBV5-1 and TRBJ2-3; tentative D call: TRBD1 (6 bases). The sequencing sample was made of memory CD4+ T cells from blood. CDR3 residues: CASSLGPTGGTDTQYF. CDR3 coding DNA: TGCGCCAGCAGCTTGGGTCCGACAGGAGGCACAGATACGCAGTATTTT.